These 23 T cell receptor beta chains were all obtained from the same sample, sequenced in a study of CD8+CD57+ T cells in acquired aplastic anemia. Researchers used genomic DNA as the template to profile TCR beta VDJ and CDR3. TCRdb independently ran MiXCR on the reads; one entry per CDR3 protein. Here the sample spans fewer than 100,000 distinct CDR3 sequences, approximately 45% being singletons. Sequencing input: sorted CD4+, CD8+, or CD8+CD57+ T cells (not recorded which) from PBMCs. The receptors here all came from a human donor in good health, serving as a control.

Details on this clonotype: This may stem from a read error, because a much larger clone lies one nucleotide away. CDR3 DNA: TGTGCCAGCAGTAAAAGGTGGGGCTATGGCTACACCTTC. Its protein is CASSKRWGYGYTF. V gene TRBV12-3 or TRBV12-4 combines with J gene TRBJ1-2; D call uncertain. There are 13 residues in the CDR3. The V gene lost 5 bases and the J gene lost 4 bases, with 11 bases spanning the gap.

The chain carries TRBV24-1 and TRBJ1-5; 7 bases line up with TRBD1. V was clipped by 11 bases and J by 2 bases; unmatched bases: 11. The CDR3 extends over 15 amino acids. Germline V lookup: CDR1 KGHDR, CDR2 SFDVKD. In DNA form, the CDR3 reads TGTGCCATCGTCGGGACAGATTACTGCAATCAGCCCCAGCATTTT. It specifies CAIVGTDYCNQPQHF.

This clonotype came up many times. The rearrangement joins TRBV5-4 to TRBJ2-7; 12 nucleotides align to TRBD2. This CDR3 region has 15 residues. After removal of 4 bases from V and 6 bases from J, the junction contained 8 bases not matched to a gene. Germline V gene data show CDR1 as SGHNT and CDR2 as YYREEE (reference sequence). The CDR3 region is CASSGTSGRLGEQYF. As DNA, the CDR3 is TGTGCCAGCAGCGGAACTAGCGGGAGGTTAGGCGAGCAGTACTTC.

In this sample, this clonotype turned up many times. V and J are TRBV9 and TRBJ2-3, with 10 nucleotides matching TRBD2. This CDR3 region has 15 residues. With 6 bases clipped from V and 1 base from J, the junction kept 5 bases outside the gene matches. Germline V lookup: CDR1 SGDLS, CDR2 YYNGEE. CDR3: CASTPTSGGTDTQYF. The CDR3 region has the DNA TGTGCCAGCACCCCTACTAGCGGGGGCACAGATACGCAGTATTTT.

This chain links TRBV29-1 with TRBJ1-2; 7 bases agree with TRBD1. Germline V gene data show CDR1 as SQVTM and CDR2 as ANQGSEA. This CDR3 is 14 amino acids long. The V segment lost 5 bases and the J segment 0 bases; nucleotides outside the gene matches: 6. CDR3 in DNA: TGCAGCGTTATCAGGGGGGAAACTAACTATGGCTACACCTTC. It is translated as CSVIRGETNYGYTF.

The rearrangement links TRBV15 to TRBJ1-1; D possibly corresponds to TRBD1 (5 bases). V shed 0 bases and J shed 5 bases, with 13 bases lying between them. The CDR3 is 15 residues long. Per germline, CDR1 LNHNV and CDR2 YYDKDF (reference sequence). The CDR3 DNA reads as TGTGCCACCAGCAGAGATTACGCAGGGCGGACTGAAGCTTTCTTT. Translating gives CATSRDYAGRTEAFF.

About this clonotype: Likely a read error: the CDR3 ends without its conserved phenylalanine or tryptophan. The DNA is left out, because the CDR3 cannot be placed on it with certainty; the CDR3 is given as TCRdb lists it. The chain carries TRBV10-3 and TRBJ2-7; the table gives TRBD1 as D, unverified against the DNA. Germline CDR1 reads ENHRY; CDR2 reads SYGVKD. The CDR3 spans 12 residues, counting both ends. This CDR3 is CAISWAGYERYS.

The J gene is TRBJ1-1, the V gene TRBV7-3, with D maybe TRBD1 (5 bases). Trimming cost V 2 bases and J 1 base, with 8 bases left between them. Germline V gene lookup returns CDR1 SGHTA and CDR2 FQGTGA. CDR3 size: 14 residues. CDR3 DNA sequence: TGTGCCAGCAGCTTATGGGGCTCGAACACTGAAGCTTTCTTT. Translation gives CASSLWGSNTEAFF.

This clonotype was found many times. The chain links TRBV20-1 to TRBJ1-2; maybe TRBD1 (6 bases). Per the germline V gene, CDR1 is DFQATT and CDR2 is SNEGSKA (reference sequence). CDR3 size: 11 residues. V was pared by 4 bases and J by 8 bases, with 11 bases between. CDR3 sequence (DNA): TGCAGTGCTACAGGGGACCTAGGCTACACCTTC. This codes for CSATGDLGYTF.

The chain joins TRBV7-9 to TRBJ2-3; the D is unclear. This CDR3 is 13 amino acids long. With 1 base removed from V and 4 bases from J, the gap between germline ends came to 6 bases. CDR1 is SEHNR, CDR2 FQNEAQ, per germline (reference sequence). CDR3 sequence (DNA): TGTGCCAGCAGCTTAGGAGCCGCAGATACGCAGTATTTT. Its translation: CASSLGAADTQYF.

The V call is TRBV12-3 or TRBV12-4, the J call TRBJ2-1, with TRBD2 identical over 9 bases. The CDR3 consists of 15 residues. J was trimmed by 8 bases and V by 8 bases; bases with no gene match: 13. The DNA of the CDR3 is TGTGCCAGCTCGACTAGCGGCCCTCCGGGTGATGAGCAGTTCTTC. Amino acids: CASSTSGPPGDEQFF.

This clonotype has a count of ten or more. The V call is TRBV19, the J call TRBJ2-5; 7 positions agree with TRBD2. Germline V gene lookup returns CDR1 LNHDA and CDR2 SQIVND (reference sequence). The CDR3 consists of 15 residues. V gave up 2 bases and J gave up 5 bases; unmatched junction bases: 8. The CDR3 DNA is TGTGCCAGTAGTATAAGGACTAGGTCGGGGGAGACCCAGTACTTC. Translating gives CASSIRTRSGETQYF.

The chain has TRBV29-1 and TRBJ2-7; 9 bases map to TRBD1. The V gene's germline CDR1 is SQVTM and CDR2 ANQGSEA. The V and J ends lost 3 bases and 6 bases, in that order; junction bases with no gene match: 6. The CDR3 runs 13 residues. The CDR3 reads CSVETDRGGEQYF. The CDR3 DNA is TGCAGCGTTGAGACGGACAGGGGTGGCGAGCAGTACTTC.

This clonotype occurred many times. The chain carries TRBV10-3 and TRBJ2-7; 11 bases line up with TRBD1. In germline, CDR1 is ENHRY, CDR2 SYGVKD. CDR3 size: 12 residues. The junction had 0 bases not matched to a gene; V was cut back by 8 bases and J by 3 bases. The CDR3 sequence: CAIGTGGYEQYF. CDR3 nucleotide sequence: TGTGCCATCGGGACAGGGGGCTACGAGCAGTACTTC.

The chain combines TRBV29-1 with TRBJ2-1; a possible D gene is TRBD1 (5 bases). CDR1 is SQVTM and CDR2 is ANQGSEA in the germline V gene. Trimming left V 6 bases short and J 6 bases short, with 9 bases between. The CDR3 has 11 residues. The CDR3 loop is CSVKGLNEQFF. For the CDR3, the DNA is TGCAGCGTCAAGGGGCTCAATGAGCAGTTCTTC.

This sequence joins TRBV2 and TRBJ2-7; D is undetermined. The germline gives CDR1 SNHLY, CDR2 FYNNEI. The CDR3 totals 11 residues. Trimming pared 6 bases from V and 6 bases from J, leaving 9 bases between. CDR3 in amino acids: CASRLLLEQYF. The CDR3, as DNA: TGTGCCAGCAGATTACTACTCGAGCAGTACTTC.

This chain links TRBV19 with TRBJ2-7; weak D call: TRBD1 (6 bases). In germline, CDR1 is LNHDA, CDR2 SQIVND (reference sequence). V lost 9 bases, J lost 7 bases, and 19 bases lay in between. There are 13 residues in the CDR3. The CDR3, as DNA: TGTGCCAGCAGTTTAAACAGGGCCAGGGAGCAGTACTTC. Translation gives CASSLNRAREQYF.

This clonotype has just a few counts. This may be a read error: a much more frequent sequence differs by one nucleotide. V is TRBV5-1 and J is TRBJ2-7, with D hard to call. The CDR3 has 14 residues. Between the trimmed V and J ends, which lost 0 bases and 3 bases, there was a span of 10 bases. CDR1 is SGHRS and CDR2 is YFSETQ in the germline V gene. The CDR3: CASSLAETHYEQYF. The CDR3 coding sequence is TGCGCCAGCAGCTTGGCCGAGACGCACTACGAGCAGTACTTC.

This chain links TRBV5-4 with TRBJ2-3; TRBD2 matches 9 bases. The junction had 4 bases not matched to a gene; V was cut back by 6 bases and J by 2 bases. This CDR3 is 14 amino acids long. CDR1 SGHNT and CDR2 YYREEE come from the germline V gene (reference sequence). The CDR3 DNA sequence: TGTGCCAGCATTGCTAGCGGGATCACAGATACGCAGTATTTT. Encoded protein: CASIASGITDTQYF. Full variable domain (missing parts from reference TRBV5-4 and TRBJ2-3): ETGVTQSPTHLIKTRGQQVTLRCSSQSGHNTVSWYQQALGQGPQFIFQYYREEENGRGNFPPRFSGLQFPNYSSELNVNALELDDSALYLCASIASGITDTQYFGPGTRLTVL.

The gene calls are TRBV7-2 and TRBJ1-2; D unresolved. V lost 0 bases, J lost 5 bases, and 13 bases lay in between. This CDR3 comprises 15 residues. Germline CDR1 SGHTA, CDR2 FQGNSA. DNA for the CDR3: TGTGCCAGCAGCTTAGCGGGGTCCTTTCAGTATGGCTACACCTTC. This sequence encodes CASSLAGSFQYGYTF.

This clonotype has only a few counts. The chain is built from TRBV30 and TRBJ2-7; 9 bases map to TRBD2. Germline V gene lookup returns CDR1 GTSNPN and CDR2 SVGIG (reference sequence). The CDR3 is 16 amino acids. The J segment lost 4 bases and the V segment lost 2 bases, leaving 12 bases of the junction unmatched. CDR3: CAWSSTGGLAMYEQYF. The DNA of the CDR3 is TGTGCCTGGAGTTCAACCGGGGGACTAGCAATGTACGAGCAGTACTTC. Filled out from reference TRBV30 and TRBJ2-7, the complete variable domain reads SQTIHQWPATLVQPVGSPLSLECTVEGTSNPNLYWYRQAAGRGLQLLFYSVGIGQISSEVPQNLSASRPQDRQFILSSKKLLLSDSGFYLCAWSSTGGLAMYEQYFGPGTRLTVT.

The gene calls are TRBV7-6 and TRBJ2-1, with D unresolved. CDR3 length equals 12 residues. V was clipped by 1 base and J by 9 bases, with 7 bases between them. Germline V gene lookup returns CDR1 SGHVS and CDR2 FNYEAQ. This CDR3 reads CASSLERSEQFF. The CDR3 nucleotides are TGTGCCAGCAGCTTAGAAAGAAGTGAGCAGTTCTTC.

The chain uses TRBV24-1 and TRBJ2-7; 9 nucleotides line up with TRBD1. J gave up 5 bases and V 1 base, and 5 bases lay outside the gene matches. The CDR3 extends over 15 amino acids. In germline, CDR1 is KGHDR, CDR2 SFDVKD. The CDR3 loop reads CATSDFRGQGDEQYF. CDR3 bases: TGTGCCACCAGTGATTTCCGGGGACAGGGTGACGAGCAGTACTTC.